These T cell receptor beta chains were read from a single sample in a study of long-term antiretroviral therapy in people with HIV. Only in-frame clones appear in the TCRdb table, and some are missing; sequencing was by immunoSEQ multiplex PCR. Of about 18,000 clones listed, roughly 95% are singletons. The material sequenced was unsorted PBMCs, taken around 10 years after starting antiretroviral therapy. These receptors were taken from a man aged 25 to 40 with HIV. CDR3s include the opening cysteine and the closing phenylalanine or tryptophan. Fields, in order: J gene, CDR3 length, V gene, clone size, D gene, CDR3 DNA, CDR3 protein. A D gene is named only where the DNA matches it firmly. Some rows have no size entry. The others give once, few or many, or a class for an expanded clone.

TRBJ2-1 | 13 | TRBV7-3 | NA | TRBD1 | TGTGCCAGCAGCGCCGACAGGGGAGATGAGCAGTTCTTC | CASSADRGDEQFF
TRBJ2-1 | 16 | TRBV7-2 | NA | TRBD2 | TGTGCCAGCAGCGAGACTAGCGGGGGGATGGGGAATGAGCAGTTCTTC | CASSETSGGMGNEQFF
TRBJ2-1 | 15 | TRBV6-5 | NA | NA | TGTGCCAGCAGTTACTCAGGGACTCGCATCAATGAGCAGTTCTTC | CASSYSGTRINEQFF
TRBJ1-4 | 14 | TRBV18 | NA | NA | TGTGCCAGCTCGTCAGGGACGACTAATGAAAAACTGTTTTTT | CASSSGTTNEKLFF
TRBJ1-2 | 15 | TRBV2 | NA | NA | TGTGCCAGCAGTGAAGTACGGGTTAGTGACTATGGCTACACCTTC | CASSEVRVSDYGYTF
TRBJ2-5 | 15 | TRBV5-1 | NA | TRBD2 | TGCGCCAGCAGCTTGGATGGGACTAGCATTGAGACCCAGTACTTC | CASSLDGTSIETQYF
TRBJ2-2 | 16 | TRBV5-6 | NA | NA | TGTGCCAGCAGCTTGGCCGGACAGACAATAACCGGGGAGCTGTTTTTT | CASSLAGQTITGELFF
TRBJ2-7 | 12 | TRBV29-1 | NA | NA | TGCAGCGTTGGCAGGGCCTCCTACGAGCAGTACTTC | CSVGRASYEQYF
TRBJ1-2 | 13 | TRBV28 | NA | NA | TGTGCCAGCACCTTACTTGGGGTTTATGGCTACACCTTC | CASTLLGVYGYTF
TRBJ1-2 | 16 | TRBV27 | NA | TRBD1 | TGTGCCAGCAGTCCACACACGGGACAGCTTCCCTATGGCTACACCTTC | CASSPHTGQLPYGYTF
TRBJ2-2 | 15 | TRBV11-3 | once | NA | TGTGCCAGCAGCTTGCCCCGCGGGAACACCGGGGAGCTGTTTTTT | CASSLPRGNTGELFF
TRBJ2-1 | 16 | TRBV6-6 | NA | NA | TGTGCCAGCAGTTACCCCCTCGGCGCCCGGTACGCTGAGCAGTTCTTC | CASSYPLGARYAEQFF
TRBJ2-2 | 14 | TRBV6-1 | NA | TRBD2 | TGTGCCAGCAGACTAGCGGCTAACACCGGGGAGCTGTTTTTT | CASRLAANTGELFF
TRBJ1-1 | 10 | TRBV30 | NA | NA | TGTGCCTGGGGGGCTACTGAAGCTTTCTTT | CAWGATEAFF
TRBJ2-1 | 16 | TRBV5-1 | NA | TRBD2 | TGCGCCAGCAGCTTGGAAGCTAGCGGGGCTTACAATGAGCAGTTCTTC | CASSLEASGAYNEQFF
TRBJ1-5 | 16 | TRBV28 | NA | NA | TGTGCCAGCAGCCCTACGTCCGGCCGAAGCAATCAGCCCCAGCATTTT | CASSPTSGRSNQPQHF
TRBJ1-6 | 13 | TRBV15 | NA | NA | TGTGCCACCAGCCCCACTAGGGATTCACCCCTCCACTTT | CATSPTRDSPLHF
TRBJ2-5 | 15 | TRBV19 | NA | TRBD2 | TGTGCCAGAACCGGGACTAGCGGGGGGGAAGAGACCCAGTACTTC | CARTGTSGGEETQYF
TRBJ1-2 | 12 | TRBV7-9 | NA | NA | TGTGCCAGCAGTCCGACAGGATATGGCTACACCTTC | CASSPTGYGYTF
TRBJ1-2 | 14 | TRBV5-1 | NA | NA | TGCGCCAGCAGCCCTGCTCGGGGAAACTATGGCTACACCTTC | CASSPARGNYGYTF
TRBJ1-5 | 13 | TRBV28 | NA | NA | TGTGCAATAGGGTTCGGGCCGCGACAGCCCCAGCATTTT | CAIGFGPRQPQHF
TRBJ2-1 | 14 | TRBV9 | once | NA | TGTGCCAGCAGCGCCTCGGGGAAGCTGGATGAGCAGTTCTTC | CASSASGKLDEQFF
TRBJ1-4 | 16 | TRBV5-8 | once | TRBD1 | TGTGCCAGCAGCGCAATCCCAGGGGGCGCCGCTGAAAAACTGTTTTTT | CASSAIPGGAAEKLFF
TRBJ1-6 | 14 | TRBV6-1 | NA | NA | TGTGCCAGCAGTGCCGGACCGTATAATTCACCCCTCCACTTT | CASSAGPYNSPLHF
TRBJ2-1 | 12 | TRBV6-4 | NA | NA | TGTGCCAGCAGTGACTCGACTCGTAAGCAGTTCTTC | CASSDSTRKQFF
TRBJ1-2 | 15 | TRBV14 | NA | NA | TGTGCCAGCAGCCAGAACACCGGGACAATAGATGGCTACACCTTC | CASSQNTGTIDGYTF
TRBJ2-1 | 14 | TRBV15 | NA | TRBD1 | TGTGCCACGCAAATGGGACAGGGGTTAAATGAGCAGTTCTTC | CATQMGQGLNEQFF
TRBJ2-5 | 14 | TRBV7-2 | NA | NA | TGTGCCAGCAGCTTAGGGTTCCACCAAGAGACCCAGTACTTC | CASSLGFHQETQYF
TRBJ1-5 | 13 | TRBV2 | NA | NA | TGTGCCAGCAGCGGATCTAGCAATCAGCCCCAGCATTTT | CASSGSSNQPQHF
TRBJ1-5 | 15 | TRBV2 | NA | NA | TGTGCCAGCAGTGATAGGACCGGCGGCAATCAGCCCCAGCATTTT | CASSDRTGGNQPQHF
TRBJ2-5 | 15 | TRBV5-6 | NA | TRBD2 | TGTGCCAGCAGCTTGGGGCGGGGGGCTGTCAAGACCCAGTACTTC | CASSLGRGAVKTQYF
TRBJ1-1 | 13 | TRBV5-1 | NA | NA | TGCGCCAGCAGCCTAATTACAGACACTGAAGCTTTCTTT | CASSLITDTEAFF
TRBJ2-6 | 14 | TRBV10-3 | NA | NA | TGTGCCATCGATACAAGCTCTGGGGCCAACGTCCTGACTTTC | CAIDTSSGANVLTF
TRBJ2-5 | 16 | TRBV28 | NA | NA | TGTGCCAGCAGTTTTACCGGGACTCGGCTCCAAGAGACCCAGTACTTC | CASSFTGTRLQETQYF
TRBJ2-5 | 15 | TRBV10-3 | NA | NA | TGTGCCATCAGTTCCCTAGGGGGGGCTCCGGAGACCCAGTACTTC | CAISSLGGAPETQYF
TRBJ2-5 | 17 | TRBV4-1 | NA | TRBD2 | TGCGCCAGCAGCTGGACTAGCGGGGGGGGGACCCAAGAGACCCAGTACTTC | CASSWTSGGGTQETQYF
TRBJ1-5 | 12 | TRBV2 | NA | NA | TGTGCCAGCAGCACGCGAAATCAGCCCCAGCATTTT | CASSTRNQPQHF
TRBJ2-2 | 20 | TRBV18 | NA | TRBD2 | TGTGCCAGCTCACGAACCCTCGGACAGCGGGGGGCCCGGAACACCGGGGAGCTGTTTTTT | CASSRTLGQRGARNTGELFF
TRBJ1-6 | 17 | TRBV28 | few | TRBD1 | TGTGCCAGCAGTTTATTTCTGGGACAGGGGGTTAATTCACCCCTCCACTTT | CASSLFLGQGVNSPLHF
TRBJ1-3 | 15 | TRBV11-3 | once | NA | TGTGCCAGCAGCTTAGGGGAGCGAGCTGGAAACACCATATATTTT | CASSLGERAGNTIYF
TRBJ2-5 | 15 | TRBV28 | NA | TRBD2 | TGTGCCAGCATGGAGCGGGGGGGTACCCAAGAGACCCAGTACTTC | CASMERGGTQETQYF
TRBJ2-7 | 14 | TRBV27 | NA | TRBD1 | TGTGCCAGCTCTCGACAGGGGGCGTCCTACGAGCAGTACTTC | CASSRQGASYEQYF
TRBJ2-3 | 17 | TRBV5-4 | few | TRBD2 | TGTGCCAGCAGCGCTAGACTAGCGGGGGGGCCGACAGATACGCAGTATTTT | CASSARLAGGPTDTQYF
TRBJ1-2 | 16 | TRBV5-1 | NA | TRBD1 | TGCGCCAGCAGCTTGGTTGAACAGGGGCCTCGCTATGGCTACACCTTC | CASSLVEQGPRYGYTF
TRBJ2-3 | 12 | TRBV15 | NA | NA | TGTGCCACCAGCAGAAACCTAGATACGCAGTATTTT | CATSRNLDTQYF
TRBJ1-5 | 16 | TRBV7-9 | NA | TRBD1 | TGTGCCAGCAGCCCTGGAGAGGGGGCAAGCAATCAGCCCCAGCATTTT | CASSPGEGASNQPQHF
TRBJ2-2 | 18 | TRBV15 | NA | TRBD1 | TGTGCCACCAGCAGACCTCCGGGACAGGGGGTCGGCACCGGGGAGCTGTTTTTT | CATSRPPGQGVGTGELFF
TRBJ2-2 | 15 | TRBV9 | NA | NA | TGTGCCAGCAGCGTAGCCCACCAGCCCACCGGGGAGCTGTTTTTT | CASSVAHQPTGELFF
TRBJ2-7 | 14 | TRBV6-5 | NA | TRBD1 | TGTGCCAGCAGTTACGACGGACAGGGCAGCGAGCAGTACTTC | CASSYDGQGSEQYF
TRBJ2-3 | 14 | TRBV7-8 | once | TRBD1 | TGTGCCAGCAGCAAAGGACAGGGGGAAGATACGCAGTATTTT | CASSKGQGEDTQYF
TRBJ1-2 | 15 | TRBV28 | once | TRBD1 | TGTGCCAGCAGTAACCCGGGACAGGGAGCCTATGGCTACACCTTC | CASSNPGQGAYGYTF
TRBJ1-5 | 13 | TRBV5-4 | once | NA | TGTGCCAGCAGCTTGGGGGGGGACCAGCCCCAGCATTTT | CASSLGGDQPQHF
TRBJ2-6 | 14 | TRBV6-1 | NA | NA | TGTGCCAGCAGTGTTTCCAGTGGGGCCAACGTCCTGACTTTC | CASSVSSGANVLTF
TRBJ2-2 | 16 | TRBV7-8 | NA | NA | TGTGCCAGCAGCTTAGAGGCGGGGACCAACACCGGGGAGCTGTTTTTT | CASSLEAGTNTGELFF
TRBJ1-5 | 16 | TRBV10-3 | NA | TRBD1 | TGTGCCATCAGTGATTCCCCGGACACAGGGGGTCAGCCCCAGCATTTT | CAISDSPDTGGQPQHF
TRBJ1-2 | 13 | TRBV5-1 | NA | NA | TGCGCCAGCAGCTTGGACACGAACTATGGCTACACCTTC | CASSLDTNYGYTF
TRBJ1-1 | 13 | TRBV19 | NA | NA | TGTGCCAGTAGTATAGAAGCTTGGACTGAAGCTTTCTTT | CASSIEAWTEAFF
TRBJ2-2 | 16 | TRBV4-1 | NA | NA | TGCGCCAGCAGCCAGAACCCAGGGGGGGGCACCGGGGAGCTGTTTTTT | CASSQNPGGGTGELFF
TRBJ2-7 | 14 | TRBV19 | NA | TRBD1 | TGTGCCAGTAGTAAAAGGACAGGGGGCTACGAGCAGTACTTC | CASSKRTGGYEQYF
TRBJ2-1 | 14 | TRBV18 | NA | NA | TGTGCCAGCTCACCAAGCGTCGAATTCAATGAGCAGTTCTTC | CASSPSVEFNEQFF